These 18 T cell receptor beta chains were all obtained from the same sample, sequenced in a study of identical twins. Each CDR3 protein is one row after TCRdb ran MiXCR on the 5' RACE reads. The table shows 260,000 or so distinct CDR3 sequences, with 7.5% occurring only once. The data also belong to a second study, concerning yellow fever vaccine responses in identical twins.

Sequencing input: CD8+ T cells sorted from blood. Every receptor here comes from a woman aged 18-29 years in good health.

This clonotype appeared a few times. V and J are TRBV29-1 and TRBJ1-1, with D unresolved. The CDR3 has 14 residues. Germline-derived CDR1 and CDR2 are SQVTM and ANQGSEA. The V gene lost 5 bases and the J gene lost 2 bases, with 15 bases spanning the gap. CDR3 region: CSVKKDSPNTEAFF. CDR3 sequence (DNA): TGCAGCGTTAAAAAAGACTCACCTAACACTGAAGCTTTCTTT.

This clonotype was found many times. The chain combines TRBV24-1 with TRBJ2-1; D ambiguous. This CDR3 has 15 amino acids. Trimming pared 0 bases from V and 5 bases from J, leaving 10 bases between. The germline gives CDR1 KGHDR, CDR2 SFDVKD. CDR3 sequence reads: CATSDLRAGNNEQFF. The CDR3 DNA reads TGTGCCACCAGTGATTTGAGGGCAGGAAACAATGAGCAGTTCTTC.

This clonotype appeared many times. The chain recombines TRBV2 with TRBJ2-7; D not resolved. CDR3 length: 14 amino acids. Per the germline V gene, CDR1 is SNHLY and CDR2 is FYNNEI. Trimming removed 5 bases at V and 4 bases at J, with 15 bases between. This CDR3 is CASSQKVESYEQYV. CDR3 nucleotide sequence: TGTGCCAGCAGTCAAAAAGTAGAGTCTTACGAGCAGTACGTC.

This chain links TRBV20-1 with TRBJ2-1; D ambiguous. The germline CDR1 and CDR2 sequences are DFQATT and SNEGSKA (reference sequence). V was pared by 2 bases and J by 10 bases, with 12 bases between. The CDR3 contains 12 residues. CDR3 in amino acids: CSARFGSEEQFF. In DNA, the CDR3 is TGCAGTGCTAGATTCGGGTCGGAAGAGCAGTTCTTC.

The CDR3 protein is CATRTGSYEQYV. The CDR3, as DNA: TGTGCCACCCGGACGGGTAGCTACGAGCAGTACGTC. V and J are TRBV2 and TRBJ2-7; no definite D call. V was cut by 10 bases and J by 3 bases, with 13 bases left in between. CDR1 is SNHLY, CDR2 FYNNEI, per germline. CDR3 length equals 12 residues.

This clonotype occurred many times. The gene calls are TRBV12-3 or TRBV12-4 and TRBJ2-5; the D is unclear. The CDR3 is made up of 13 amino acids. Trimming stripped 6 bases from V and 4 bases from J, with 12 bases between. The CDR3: CASRQDVGETQYF. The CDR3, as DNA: TGTGCCAGCAGGCAAGACGTGGGAGAGACCCAGTACTTC.

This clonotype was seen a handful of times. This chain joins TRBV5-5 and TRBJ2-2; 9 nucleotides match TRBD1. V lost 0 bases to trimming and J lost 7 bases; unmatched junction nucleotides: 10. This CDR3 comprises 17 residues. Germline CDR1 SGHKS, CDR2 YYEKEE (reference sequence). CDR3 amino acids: CASSLVPDRGSNGELFF. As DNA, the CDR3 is TGTGCCAGCAGCTTGGTTCCGGACAGGGGTAGTAACGGGGAGCTGTTTTTT.

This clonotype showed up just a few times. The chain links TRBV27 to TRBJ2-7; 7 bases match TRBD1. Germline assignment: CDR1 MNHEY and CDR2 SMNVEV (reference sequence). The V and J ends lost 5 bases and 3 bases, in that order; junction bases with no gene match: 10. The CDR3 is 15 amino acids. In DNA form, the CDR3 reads TGTGCCAGCAGTAATACAGGGGCCCCCGGCTACGAGCAGTACTTC. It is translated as CASSNTGAPGYEQYF.

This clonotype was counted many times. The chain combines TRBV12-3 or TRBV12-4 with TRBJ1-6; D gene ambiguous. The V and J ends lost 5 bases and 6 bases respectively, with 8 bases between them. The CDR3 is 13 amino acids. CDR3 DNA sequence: TGTGCCAGCAGTCCTACGCTTAATTCACCCCTCCACTTT. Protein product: CASSPTLNSPLHF.

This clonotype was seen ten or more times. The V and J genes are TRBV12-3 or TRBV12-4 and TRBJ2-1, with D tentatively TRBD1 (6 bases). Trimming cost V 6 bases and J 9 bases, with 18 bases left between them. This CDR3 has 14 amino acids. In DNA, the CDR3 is TGTGCCAGCAGCCTGACAAACAGGGTCTCTGAGCAGTTCTTC. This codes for CASSLTNRVSEQFF.

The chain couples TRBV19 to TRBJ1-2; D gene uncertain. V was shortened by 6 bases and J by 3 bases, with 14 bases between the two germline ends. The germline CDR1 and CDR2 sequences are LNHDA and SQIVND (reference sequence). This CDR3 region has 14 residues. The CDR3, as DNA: TGTGCCAGTAGCCGTATGTCTTGGGACTATGGCTACACCTTC. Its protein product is CASSRMSWDYGYTF. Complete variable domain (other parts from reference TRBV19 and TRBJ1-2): DGGITQSPKYLFRKEGQNVTLSCEQNLNHDAMYWYRQDPGQGLRLIYYSQIVNDFQKGDIAEGYSVSREKKESFPLTVTSAQKNPTAFYLCASSRMSWDYGYTFGSGTRLTVV.

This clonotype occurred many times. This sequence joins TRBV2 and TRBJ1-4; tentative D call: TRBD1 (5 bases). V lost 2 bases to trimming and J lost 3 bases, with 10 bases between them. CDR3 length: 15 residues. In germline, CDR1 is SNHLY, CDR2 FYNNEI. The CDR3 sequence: CASSERGAANEKLFF. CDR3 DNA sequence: TGTGCCAGCAGTGAAAGGGGAGCAGCTAATGAAAAACTGTTTTTT.

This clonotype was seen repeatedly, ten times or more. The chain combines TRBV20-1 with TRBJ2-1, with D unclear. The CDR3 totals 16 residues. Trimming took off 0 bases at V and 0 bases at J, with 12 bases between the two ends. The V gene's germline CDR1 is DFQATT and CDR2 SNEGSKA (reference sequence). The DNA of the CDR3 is TGCAGTGCTAGAGATTTCAGGCAGTTCTCCTACAATGAGCAGTTCTTC. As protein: CSARDFRQFSYNEQFF.

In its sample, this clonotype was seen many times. The CDR3 coding sequence is TGCAGCGTTGAGAAACTCACCGAACCTGAGACCCAGTACTTC. Its translation is CSVEKLTEPETQYF. The chain combines TRBV29-1 with TRBJ2-5; D is uncertain. The V end was cut by 3 bases, the J end by 5 bases, with 16 bases between. The CDR3 consists of 14 residues. CDR1 is SQVTM and CDR2 is ANQGSEA in the germline V gene.

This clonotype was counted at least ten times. The CDR3 bases are TGTGCCAGCAGCGTGAACGATGAGACCCAGTACTTC. It specifies CASSVNDETQYF. V gene TRBV9 combines with J gene TRBJ2-5; D uncertain. The CDR3 spans 12 residues. CDR1 and CDR2 from the germline V gene are SGDLS and YYNGEE. V lost 2 bases to trimming and J lost 5 bases, with 7 bases between them.

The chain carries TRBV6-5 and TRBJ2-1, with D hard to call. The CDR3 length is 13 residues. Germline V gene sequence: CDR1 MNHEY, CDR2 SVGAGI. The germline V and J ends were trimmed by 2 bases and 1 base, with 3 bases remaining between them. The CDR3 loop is CASSYASYNEQFF. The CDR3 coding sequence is TGTGCCAGCAGTTACGCGTCCTACAATGAGCAGTTCTTC.

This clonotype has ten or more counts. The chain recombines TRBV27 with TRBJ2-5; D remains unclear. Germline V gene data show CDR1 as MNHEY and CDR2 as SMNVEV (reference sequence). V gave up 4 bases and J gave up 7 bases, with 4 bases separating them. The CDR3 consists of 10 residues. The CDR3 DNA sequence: TGTGCCAGCAGTTCGGCGACCCAGTACTTC. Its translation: CASSSATQYF.

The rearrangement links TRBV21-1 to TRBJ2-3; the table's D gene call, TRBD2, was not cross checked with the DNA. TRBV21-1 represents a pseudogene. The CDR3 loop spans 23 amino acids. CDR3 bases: TGTGCCAGCAGACCCGGGACAGCAACTAGCGGGAGGCCTCGCATTCGGAGAACAGATACGCAGTATTTT. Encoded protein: CASRPGTATSGRPRIRRTDTQYF.